The next 10 T cell receptor beta chains were all read from a single sample in a study of post-analysis software for immune sequencing data. Study conclusions and caveats: Controls showed lower frequencies than patients for five TRBV segments, and TRBV5-6, TRBV5-1 and TRBV20-1 were among these.

These receptors lack a known antigen. Prepared libraries of TCR beta cDNA carried unique molecular identifiers. Using its own MiXCR run on the PCR reads, TCRdb lists one record per CDR3 protein. In the table there are approximately 730,000 distinct CDR3 sequences, around 27% of which are singletons. The sequencing sample was made of blood. These receptors came from a girl between 10 and 17 years old with multiple sclerosis.

In this sample, this clonotype turned up once. One end of the junction fails to match germline, which may point to a read error. The rearrangement uses TRBV20-1 and TRBJ1-2; no clear D. CDR1 is DFQATT, CDR2 SNEGSKA, per germline (reference sequence). The CDR3 runs to 14 residues. CDR3 region: CSARDTNVNYGYTF. The CDR3 DNA follows: TGCAGTGCTAGAGATACGAACGTTAACTATGGTTACACCTTC.

This clonotype was found a few times. The rearrangement links TRBV12-3 or TRBV12-4 to TRBJ2-1; 9 positions agree with TRBD1. CDR3 size: 14 residues. V shed 7 bases and J 10 bases; nucleotides not matched to a gene: 11. This chain's CDR3 is CASTPDRGGWEQFF. DNA of the CDR3: TGTGCCAGCACCCCGGACAGGGGAGGTTGGGAGCAGTTCTTC.

This chain uses TRBV5-1 with TRBJ1-2; 7 nucleotides agree with TRBD1. V shed 5 bases and J 5 bases; nucleotides not matched to a gene: 6. This CDR3 has 13 residues. The V gene's germline CDR1 is SGHRS and CDR2 YFSETQ. The CDR3 nucleotides are TGCGCCAGCAGACCCGGGACAGCATATGGCTACACCTTC. It codes for CASRPGTAYGYTF.

In its sample, this clonotype was seen once. The chain combines TRBV12-3 or TRBV12-4 with TRBJ2-2, with 9 bases identical to TRBD1. J gave up 6 bases and V 5 bases, and 10 bases lay outside the gene matches. The CDR3 consists of 16 residues. Written as DNA, the CDR3 is TGTGCCAGCAGTGAGAGCGGGACAGGGTGGTCCGGGGAGCTGTTTTTT. Protein sequence: CASSESGTGWSGELFF.

The chain employs TRBV4-3 and TRBJ2-5, with unresolved D. Per germline, CDR1 LGHNA and CDR2 YSLEER. V gave up 7 bases and J gave up 4 bases, with 10 bases separating them. There are 12 residues in the CDR3. CDR3 bases: TGCGCCAGCAACGTCCGTGTAGAGACCCAGTACTTC. Residues: CASNVRVETQYF.

J is TRBJ1-4 and V is TRBV7-2, with 9 positions matching TRBD1. Germline trimming cut 4 bases from V and 4 bases from J; bases unmatched to any gene: 1. Germline V gene lookup returns CDR1 SGHTA and CDR2 FQGNSA. The CDR3 contains 14 residues. The CDR3 protein is CASSSDRGNEKLFF. The CDR3, as DNA: TGTGCCAGCAGCTCGGACAGGGGTAATGAAAAACTGTTTTTT.

This clonotype was detected a few times. V and J are TRBV11-2 and TRBJ2-1, with 8 bases that match TRBD2. The V gene's germline CDR1 is SGHAT and CDR2 FQNNGV. V gave up 5 bases and J gave up 5 bases; unmatched junction bases: 11. This CDR3 comprises 16 residues. This CDR3 reads CASSQIRAGGHNEQFF. The CDR3 DNA reads TGTGCCAGCAGCCAAATCCGGGCGGGAGGACACAATGAGCAGTTCTTC.

The CDR3 bases are TGCAGTGCTAGAGTAGAAGTTCGGAGGGCCGAGGAGACCCAGTACTTC. Protein product: CSARVEVRRAEETQYF. The chain employs TRBV20-1 and TRBJ2-5, with a possible D match to TRBD2 (6 bases). The CDR3 runs to 16 residues. V shed 1 base and J shed 5 bases, with 20 bases lying between them. The germline V gene encodes CDR1 DFQATT and CDR2 SNEGSKA (reference sequence).

This clonotype was observed a handful of times. This chain connects TRBV20-1 to TRBJ2-5; D remains ambiguous. With 6 bases removed from V and 5 bases from J, the gap between germline ends came to 13 bases. Per the germline V gene, CDR1 is DFQATT and CDR2 is SNEGSKA (reference sequence). The CDR3 has 12 amino acids. CDR3 DNA: TGCAGTGCCCCCCCGGTTCAGGAGACCCAGTACTTC. Encoded protein: CSAPPVQETQYF.

The CDR3 loop reads CASTSEQIATNEKLFF. In DNA, the CDR3 is TGTGCCAGCACCTCCGAACAGATTGCAACTAATGAAAAACTGTTTTTT. J is TRBJ1-4 and V is TRBV7-9; D is undetermined. From germline, CDR1 is SEHNR and CDR2 FQNEAQ (reference sequence). The CDR3 is 16 residues long. The V end lost 7 bases, the J end lost 0 bases, and 15 bases lay between the germline ends.